The clone carrying this T cell receptor (beta chain) has just a few counts. Within the sample, other DNA sequences also encode this same CDR3. This CDR3 has 17 amino acids. Germline CDR1 MGHRA, CDR2 YSYEKL. V lost 0 bases, J lost 2 bases, and 3 bases stayed unmatched. Ten immunoSEQ deep assay plates were used to sequence unsorted PBMC DNA. Per the study methods: Filtering differed because ImmunoSEQ produced junction-only sequences that carried no quality scores. Profiling relied on immunoSEQ multiplex PCR, and the TCRdb table lists in-frame clones only, not all of them. The V and J calls and clone size were taken over from that table, and D and trimming were inferred from the DNA. The sample carries 450,000 to 650,000 clones, around 80% recorded once. The data are from a study of shared clonotypes between healthy human individuals.

Sequenced: PBMCs. The TCR comes from a woman aged 40 to 50 in good health. Some clones in this sample may be carry-over from other donors' samples. V and J are TRBV4-1 and TRBJ2-5, with 13 positions matching TRBD2. The CDR3 DNA reads TGCGCCAGCAGCCAAGATTGGACTAGCGGGAGTCAAGAGACCCAGTACTTC. This gives the protein CASSQDWTSGSQETQYF.